The clone carrying this TCR beta chain was picked up many times. The data stem from a study of response to subunit inactivated influenza vaccine. One entry per CDR3 protein, called by TCRdb with MiXCR from the RT-PCR reads. The table shows a few hundred thousand distinct CDR3 sequences, with 12% to 15% occurring only once. This CDR3 is built from 12 residues. Trimming removed 4 bases at V and 6 bases at J, with 10 bases between. Source: PBMCs from blood, taken 12 days after vaccination. The chain employs TRBV12-3 or TRBV12-4 and TRBJ2-7; D is perhaps TRBD1 (5 bases). The origin of this receptor is a man in his fifties who received an inactivated influenza vaccine. Written as DNA, the CDR3 is TGTGCCAGCAGTTCCTCTAGGGGCGAGCAGTACTTC. Translating it yields CASSSSRGEQYF.